In this sample, the clone carrying this T cell receptor beta chain turned up once. Antigen specificity is unknown. Generated by immunoSEQ multiplex PCR, the TCRdb table keeps only in-frame clones and is missing some. The profile shows 2 million to 2.5 million clones, about 94% of them singletons. The sample comes from a study of shared clonotypes between healthy human individuals. All of the donors resided in Nashville, Tennessee, and each was a Caucasian adult. The germline V gene has CDR1 LNHDA and CDR2 SQIVND (reference sequence). The V and J ends lost 4 bases and 7 bases respectively, with 11 bases between them. This CDR3 comprises 13 residues. The study's findings and limits: Unshared clonotypes carried lower generation probabilities than those common to all four donors. Naive subsets generally exceeded memory subsets in estimated richness.

The clonotype was recovered from a man aged 18 to 29 in good health. Sequences were obtained from naive CD4+ T cells sorted from blood. Subset meaning: CD45RA+ positively selected. The genes are TRBV19 and TRBJ1-5, with D maybe TRBD1 (5 bases). CDR3 region: CASSTGLMQPQHF. CDR3 in DNA: TGTGCCAGTAGTACAGGGCTGATGCAGCCCCAGCATTTT.